This record looks at one TCR beta chain sequence and its context. Its specific antigen is unknown. Per-base qualities were not stored, and no clone one base away is much larger. The cohort was made up of 500 to 800 healthy bone marrow donors. At the time of sampling, every cohort member was nominally healthy, though immune exposures that went unrecorded were likely present. The donor tested CMV seropositive and was one of the 289 seropositive cohort members. A peripheral blood sample was provided by each donor, and peripheral blood mononuclear cells were used for TCR beta sequencing. The Qiagen DNeasy Blood Extraction Kit was used to extract genomic DNA from the blood cell samples. The data stem from a study of cytomegalovirus exposure and HLA in healthy donors (TCRdb year 2017). A note on the overall study: An earlier analysis of roughly 610 of the donors reported approximately 260 Gb of sequence data and roughly 120 million unique TCR beta sequences obtained from 150 million to 200 million T cells. High-throughput TCR immunosequencing, statistical association of individual TCRs with disease status, and machine learning were combined to predict cytomegalovirus infection status. A later analysis re-analyzed previously published TCR beta repertoires from 600 to 850 donors and added high-resolution HLA genotyping to study TCR occurrence patterns. HLA typing covered class I and class II loci at four-digit resolution. Rather than using new phenotypic data, the later analysis identified candidate immune exposures from TCR beta sequences and from how often those sequences occurred across donors. An earlier analysis of 587 of the donors used high-throughput TCR beta sequencing to judge whether each TCR beta V gene segment behaved as functional or pseudogenic. Roughly 300 gigabases of sequencing data and 78 million or so unique TCR sequences were included in an early release covering about 600 HLA-typed donors. The aim of the study was to test whether cataloging public T cell receptors could identify signatures of past pathogen exposure. Genome-wide SNP genotypes for about 55% of the roughly 670 donors were used in a later genetic analysis, which treated that subset as a discovery cohort. Among about 400 genotyped donors of the cohort, an average of around 250,000 unique TCR beta nucleotide sequences was sequenced per donor, of which 15% to 20% were non-productive. Every repertoire in the discovery cohort had been generated on one and the same sequencing platform. Typing coverage differed by locus: A, B, C, DRB1 and DQB1 were typed in about 629-630 donors, DQA1 in about 500, DPA1 in 606, and DPB1 in 472. The study used immunosequencing to profile the T cell repertoires of under 700 subjects and linked those repertoires to cytomegalovirus serostatus. About five DR-DQ haplotypes were handled as single units for association and clustering because linkage in the cohort was strong. Donor age, sex, ethnicity and CMV serostatus were collected together with the repertoire data. Besides the first cohort of around 700 subjects, a separate validation cohort made up of 90 to 150 different subjects was used. The genetic ancestry cluster associated with self-reported Caucasian donors included roughly four fifths of the roughly 400 genotyped donors.

CDR1 and CDR2 are read off the germline V gene as ENHRY and SYGVKD. V is shortened by 2 bases, J by 4 bases, and the region joining them spans 11 bases. From cysteine to phenylalanine, the CDR3 is 14 amino acids long. CDR3 DNA only is kept here, 42 bases in frame from base 1. General study outcomes and caveats: The classifier was reported to diagnose cytomegalovirus status with high specificity and sensitivity in both the original and validation cohorts. Compared with equally common non-associated chains, HLA-associated TCR beta chains in a later analysis were more clonally expanded and had lower generation probabilities. Most CMV-associated TCR beta chains appeared to be HLA-restricted in a later analysis, and the HLA associations seemed to be driven largely by CMV exposure. According to a later genetic analysis, donors in an Asian-associated ancestry cluster had fewer N-insertions in productive TCRs than the approximately 670-donor mean. A total of 164 TCR beta chains were listed by the study as associated with cytomegalovirus. The authors suggested that the approach could potentially be generalized to other disease states and immunological phenotypes. Because counts were too low, fewer than 20 rarely observed V segments, including chromosome 9 orphons, were excluded from the earlier analysis of around 590 of the donors. Some IMGT-functional V segments, including TRBV6-2 and TRBV6-3, could not be distinguished by the 87-base-pair reads and were therefore excluded. Three of the identified cytomegalovirus-associated TCR beta chains were confirmed in vitro to be specific for cytomegalovirus antigens. Immune exposure information for the cohort was limited to CMV serostatus. Presence/absence analyses assumed roughly uniform sequencing depth across donors, an assumption that may not hold. Because some donors lacked HLA typing at each locus, the association tests relied only on the typed subset. In a later analysis, the rate of TCR association differed among HLA loci, with DRB1 alleles having the most associated TCRs and HLA-C alleles having the fewest. The cohort was sequenced for TCR beta chains only, and without alpha or paired-chain data the features that could be detected were limited. Across donors, most TCR sequences were observed very rarely, whereas some public TCRs were present in many individuals. In a later genetic analysis, a missense DCLRE1C variant was associated with V-gene and J-gene trimming of TCR beta chains, and the association was replicated in an independent cohort. Correlated functional status among segregating V segments might be attributable to linkage disequilibrium, but an unknown experimental factor could not be ruled out. In a later analysis, 16,951 TCR beta sequences were associated with specific HLA alleles at a false discovery rate of 0.05. The sequencing pipeline was judged likely to have produced a cluster of highly shared sequence variants as a technical artifact. An earlier analysis of 450 to 750 of the donors showed that most TCR beta V segments appeared in productive rearrangements either about 87% or about 30% of the time, which broadly matched IMGT annotations. In a later analysis, several top co-occurrence clusters were reported to appear linked to parvovirus B19, influenza, CMV and Epstein-Barr virus. Assigning TCR associations to individual alleles was difficult when HLA alleles, especially DR and DQ, strongly co-occurred. A further reported finding was that TCR beta sequences accurately predicted the HLA-A and HLA-B alleles for most subjects in the first cohort.

Receptor libraries were prepared by the immunoSEQ multiplex PCR assay. For the multiplex PCR, a mixture combining 60 forward primers for TCR Vbeta segments and 13 reverse primers for TCR Jbeta segments was used. The CDR3 region of rearranged TCR beta genes was amplified from genomic DNA with a multiplex PCR assay. The amplified TCR beta libraries were sequenced on the Illumina HiSeq System as 87-base-pair reads. For the original study's pipeline: A later analysis counted approximately 74 million unique TCR beta chains across the 700 or so repertoires, and approximately 11 million of these chains were shared by at least two donors. To remove PCR and sequencing errors, raw reads were error-corrected and collapsed into unique sequences using a nearest-neighbor algorithm that merged closely related sequences. CDR3 sequences were aligned to IMGT reference sequences to assign V, D and J gene segments. For a sequence to be retained, at least a six-nucleotide match to both a V gene segment and a J gene segment was required. Rearrangements were called productive when the CDR3 lacked stop codons and stayed in frame with V and J; all others were non-productive. Following IMGT convention, CDR3 was defined as the stretch from the second conserved V-encoded cysteine to the conserved J-encoded phenylalanine. In an earlier analysis of 587 of the donors, sequences lacking an unambiguous match to a single V gene segment were excluded. In an earlier analysis of a few hundred of the donors, a V segment was called functional when productive rearrangements were above 56.7%, and segregating when the standard deviation between donors exceeded 5%. To diagnose cytomegalovirus status from the catalog of TCR beta chain sequences, a statistical classification framework was built. In a later analysis, V and J genes were assigned by comparing TCR nucleotide sequences against IMGT/GENE-DB human TR gene sequences. The TCRdist pipeline was used in a later analysis to assign CDR3 sequences and most-parsimonious VDJ recombination scenarios. A later analysis defined each TCR beta chain by its CDR3 amino acid sequence plus V-gene family, and excluded reads lacking a unique V-gene family. In a later analysis, 450 to 600 highly shared, low-generation-probability nucleotide sequences were removed to address suspected cross-contamination and a sequencing artifact. In a later analysis, a clonal expansion index for each public chain was calculated from normalized within-repertoire ranks of inferred template counts. Generation probabilities in a later analysis came from a VDJ recombination model fitted to out-of-frame rearrangements, and those results were checked against IGoR. In a later analysis, TCR-TCR, TCR-HLA and TCR-CMV co-occurrence was scored with hypergeometric tests, and a repertoire-size bias correction was applied to TCR pairs. In a later analysis, false discovery rates were estimated by permuting HLA or CMV assignments 20 times. In a later analysis, co-occurring TCRs were grouped using DBSCAN, with TCRdist sequence similarity added in when clustering inside HLA-allele-positive subsets. Repertoires with fewer than 30,000 or more than 120,000 public chains, plus five repertoires with anomalous nucleotide sharing, were excluded from co-occurrence clustering. TCRdb stores this immuneACCESS table with in-frame sequences only. Part of the clones is absent; in the studies checked, under half of the shortfall reflects unresolved V genes, and no reason is known for the rest. Clone size and V and J calls were adopted from that table, with D and trimming inferred from the DNA. The sample data list about 160,000 clones, and approximately 82% of these were observed just once. Roughly 6.5% of the sample rests with the top ten.

The sample taken for sequencing was PBMCs. The receptor comes from a man in his forties or fifties in good health and CMV-seropositive. Here the chain combines TRBV10-3 and TRBJ1-2, and perhaps TRBD1 as D gene, on 5 matching bases. CDR3 protein: CAISEPGRVYGYTF. The nucleotide sequence is given as TGTGCCATCAGTGAGCCAGGGCGCGTCTATGGCTACACCTTC.